This entry describes one TCR beta chain. Study processing details: Reference gene primers were amplified, and this amplification served to estimate nucleated cell counts. Only in-frame clones appear in the TCRdb table, and some are missing; sequencing was by immunoSEQ multiplex PCR. The DNA gave D and trimming, while V, J and clone size come from that table. The data contain 400,000 to 450,000 clones, about 90% of them singletons. The sample comes from a study of blood T cell repertoires in COVID-19. Study-wide context: PBMCs, B-cell-depleted T cells, or T cells provided the cDNA or gDNA that made up the material.

The V segment lost 1 base and the J segment 7 bases; nucleotides outside the gene matches: 3. This CDR3 is 15 amino acids long. Germline CDR1 and CDR2: SNHLY and FYNNEI. This receptor was obtained from a man between 18 and 29 years old with COVID-19, enrolled during active disease. The chain has TRBV2 and TRBJ1-6; 8 bases map to TRBD1. The material sequenced was peripheral blood. This CDR3 is CASSEGDRGNSPLHF. DNA for the CDR3: TGTGCCAGCAGTGAAGGTGACAGGGGAAATTCACCCCTCCACTTT.